This T cell receptor beta chain was obtained from a study of Graves' ophthalmopathy and Graves' hyperthyroidism. Germline V gene sequence: CDR1 ENHRY, CDR2 SYGVKD. J was trimmed by 5 bases and V by 4 bases; bases with no gene match: 2. This CDR3 has 14 amino acids. The authors amplified TCR beta CDR3 regions from RNA transcripts. The first round was an RT-PCR with HTBI primers, and the second round was a multiplex PCR. TCRdb passed the multiplex PCR reads through MiXCR, listing each CDR3 protein once. The table shows hundreds of thousands of distinct CDR3 sequences, with roughly two fifths occurring only once.

The TCR sequence derives from an adult man with Graves' ophthalmopathy. V gene TRBV10-3 combines with J gene TRBJ1-6; TRBD1 matches at 7 bases. Sequencing was carried out using peripheral blood. The CDR3 region has the DNA TGTGCCATCAGTGCCGGGACAGATAATTCACCCCTCCACTTT. It specifies CAISAGTDNSPLHF.